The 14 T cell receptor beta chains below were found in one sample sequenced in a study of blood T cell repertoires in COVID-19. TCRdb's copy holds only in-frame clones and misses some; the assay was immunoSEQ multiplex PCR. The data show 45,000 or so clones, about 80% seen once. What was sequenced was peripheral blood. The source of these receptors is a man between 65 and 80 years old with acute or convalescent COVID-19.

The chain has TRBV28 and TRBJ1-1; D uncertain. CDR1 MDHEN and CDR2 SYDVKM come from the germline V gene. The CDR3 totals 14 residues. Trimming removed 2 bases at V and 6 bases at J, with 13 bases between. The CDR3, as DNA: TGTGCCAGCAGTTTAGGGCGGGTACATTCTGAAGCTTTCTTT. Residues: CASSLGRVHSEAFF.

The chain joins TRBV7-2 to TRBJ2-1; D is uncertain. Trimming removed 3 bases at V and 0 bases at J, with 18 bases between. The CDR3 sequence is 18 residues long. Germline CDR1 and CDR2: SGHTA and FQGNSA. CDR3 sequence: CASSLRRTRYNSYNEQFF. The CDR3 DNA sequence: TGTGCCAGCAGCTTGAGACGAACCAGGTACAACTCCTACAATGAGCAGTTCTTC.

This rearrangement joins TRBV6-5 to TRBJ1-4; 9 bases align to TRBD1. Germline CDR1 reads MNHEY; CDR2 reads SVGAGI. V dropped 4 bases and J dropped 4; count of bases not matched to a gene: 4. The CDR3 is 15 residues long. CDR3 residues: CASSSPGQGNEKLFF. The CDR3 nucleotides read TGTGCCAGCAGTTCTCCGGGACAGGGTAATGAAAAACTGTTTTTT.

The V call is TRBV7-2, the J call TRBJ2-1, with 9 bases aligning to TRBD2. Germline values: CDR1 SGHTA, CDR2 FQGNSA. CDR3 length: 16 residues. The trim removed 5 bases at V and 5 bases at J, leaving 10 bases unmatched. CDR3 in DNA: TGTGCCAGCAGCCATGTAAAAGCGGGGGGAAACAATGAGCAGTTCTTC. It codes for CASSHVKAGGNNEQFF.

CDR3 sequence (DNA): TGTGCCAGTAGTGTGACAGGGAGCTCCTACAATGAGCAGTTCTTC. Amino acids: CASSVTGSSYNEQFF. The rearrangement joins TRBV19 to TRBJ2-1, with 7 positions matching TRBD1. Germline loops: CDR1 LNHDA, CDR2 SQIVND (reference sequence). The CDR3 has 15 amino acids. Trimming at V came to 5 bases and at J to 0 bases, leaving 4 bases not matched to a gene.

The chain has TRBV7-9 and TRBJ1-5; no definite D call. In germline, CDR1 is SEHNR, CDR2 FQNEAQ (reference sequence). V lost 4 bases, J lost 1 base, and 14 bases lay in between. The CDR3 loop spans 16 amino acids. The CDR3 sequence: CASSYFGFGSNQPQHF. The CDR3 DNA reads TGTGCCAGCAGCTACTTTGGTTTCGGGAGCAATCAGCCCCAGCATTTT.

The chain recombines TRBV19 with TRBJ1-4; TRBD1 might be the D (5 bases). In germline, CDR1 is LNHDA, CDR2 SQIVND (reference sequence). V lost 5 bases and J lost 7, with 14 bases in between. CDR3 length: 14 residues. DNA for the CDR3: TGTGCCAGTAGTTTGAGGAGGGGAGGTGAAAAACTGTTTTTT. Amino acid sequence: CASSLRRGGEKLFF.

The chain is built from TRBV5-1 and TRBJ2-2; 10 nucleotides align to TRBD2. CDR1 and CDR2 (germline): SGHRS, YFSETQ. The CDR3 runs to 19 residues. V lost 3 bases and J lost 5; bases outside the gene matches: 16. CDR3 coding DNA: TGCGCCAGCAGCTCCCTTACAGCGGGGGGGCAGATGAGGACCGGGGAGCTGTTTTTT. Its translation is CASSSLTAGGQMRTGELFF. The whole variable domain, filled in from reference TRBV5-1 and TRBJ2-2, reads KAGVTQTPRYLIKTRGQQVTLSCSPISGHRSVSWYQQTPGQGLQFLFEYFSETQRNKGNFPGRFSGRQFSNSRSEMNVSTLELGDSALYLCASSSLTAGGQMRTGELFFGEGSRLTVL.

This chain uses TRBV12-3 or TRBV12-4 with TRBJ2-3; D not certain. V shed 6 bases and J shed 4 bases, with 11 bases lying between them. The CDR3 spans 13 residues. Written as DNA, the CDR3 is TGTGCCAGCAGCCTACCCCCGGCAGATACGCAGTATTTT. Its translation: CASSLPPADTQYF.

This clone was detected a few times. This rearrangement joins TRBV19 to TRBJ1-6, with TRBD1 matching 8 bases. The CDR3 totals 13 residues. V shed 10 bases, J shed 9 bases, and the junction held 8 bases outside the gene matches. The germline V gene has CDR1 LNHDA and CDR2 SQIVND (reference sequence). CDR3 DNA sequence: TGTGCCACCAAGGACAGGGAGAGTTCACCCCTCCACTTT. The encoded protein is CATKDRESSPLHF.

This CDR3 is CASSLTDTQYF. In DNA, the CDR3 is TGTGCCAGCAGCCTGACAGATACGCAGTATTTT. V usage is TRBV25-1 and J usage is TRBJ2-3; D is unclear. CDR3 length: 11 amino acids. V lost 6 bases and J lost 3, with 4 bases in between. From germline, CDR1 is MGHDK and CDR2 SYGVNS.

This chain's CDR3 is CASSDGTVYGYTF. The CDR3 DNA sequence: TGTGCCAGCAGTGATGGGACAGTCTATGGCTACACCTTC. J is TRBJ1-2 and V is TRBV25-1; 7 bases agree with TRBD1. V lost 3 bases to trimming and J lost 4 bases; unmatched junction nucleotides: 2. The germline V gene encodes CDR1 MGHDK and CDR2 SYGVNS. The CDR3 sequence is 13 residues long.

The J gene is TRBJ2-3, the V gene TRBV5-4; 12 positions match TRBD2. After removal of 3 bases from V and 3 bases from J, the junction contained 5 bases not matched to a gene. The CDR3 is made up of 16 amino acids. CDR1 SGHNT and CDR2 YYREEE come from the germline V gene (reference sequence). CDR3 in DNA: TGTGCCAGCAGCTCTAGCGGGGGGGCGGTGACAGATACGCAGTATTTT. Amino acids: CASSSSGGAVTDTQYF.

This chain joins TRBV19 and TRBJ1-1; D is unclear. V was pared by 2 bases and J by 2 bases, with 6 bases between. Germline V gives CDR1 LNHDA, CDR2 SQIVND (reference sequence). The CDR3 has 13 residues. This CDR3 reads CASSINSNTEAFF. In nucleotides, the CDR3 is TGTGCCAGTAGTATAAACAGTAACACTGAAGCTTTCTTT. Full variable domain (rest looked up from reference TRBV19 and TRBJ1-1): DGGITQSPKYLFRKEGQNVTLSCEQNLNHDAMYWYRQDPGQGLRLIYYSQIVNDFQKGDIAEGYSVSREKKESFPLTVTSAQKNPTAFYLCASSINSNTEAFFGQGTRLTVV.